This section outlines one T cell receptor beta chain sequence together with its context. No antigen is known for it. Trimming removed 4 bases from V and 3 bases from J, with 11 bases in between. CDR1 is SGHRS and CDR2 is YFSETQ in the germline V gene. This CDR3 comprises 13 residues. The data stem from a study of cytomegalovirus exposure and HLA in healthy donors. Findings and limits, study-wide: Most TCR sequences were uncommon, yet certain public TCRs appeared in many donors. High specificity and sensitivity for cytomegalovirus status were reported for the classifier. The study put 150 to 200 TCR beta chains on its list as cytomegalovirus-associated.

TCRdb's table, derived via immunoSEQ multiplex PCR, lists solely in-frame clones and lacks some. This table holds over 100,000 clones, approximately 92% found once. The receptor was isolated from a woman aged 18-29 years in good health and CMV-seronegative. The J gene is TRBJ2-7, the V gene TRBV5-1; D is possibly TRBD1 (6 bases). The specimen was PBMCs. The CDR3 nucleotides read TGCGCCAGCAGCCCTGGGACAATCTACGAGCAGTACTTC. It is translated as CASSPGTIYEQYF.